This TCR beta chain was recorded in a study of beta chain features in type 1 diabetes. Study-wide points: Patients and controls would share equally any PCR tilt toward shorter templates.

Per the germline V gene, CDR1 is KGHSH and CDR2 is LQKENI. V was trimmed by 6 bases and J by 5 bases, leaving 10 bases between them. The CDR3 runs to 13 residues. Worth noting for this clone: Its antigen remains unidentified.

Blood was drawn once from each donor into heparinised tubes. The draws averaged about 120 mL. Every bit of the isolated RNA underwent reverse transcription, so sequencing read expressed TCRB transcripts. The repertoire was sequenced with immunoSEQ multiplex PCR; TCRdb's copy has only in-frame clones and lacks some. The sample includes under 450,000 clones, approximately 15% of them seen just once. V gene TRBV18 combines with J gene TRBJ2-2, with D perhaps TRBD2 (5 bases). What was sequenced was naive CD4+ T cells from blood. This clonotype originated in a man aged 30-40 years in good health. CDR3 residues: CASSPRETGELFF. The CDR3 region has the DNA TGTGCCAGCTCGCCGAGGGAAACCGGGGAGCTGTTTTTT.